This T cell receptor beta chain was recorded in a study of long-term antiretroviral therapy in people with HIV. Broader study findings: Whereas controls had wider CDR3 length ranges, HIV repertoires had narrower ones.

CDR3 length: 13 residues. Trimming shortened V by 2 bases and J by 4 bases, and 6 bases separated the two germline ends. Germline CDR1 and CDR2: SGHDN and FVKESK. This clone was seen more than once but under ten times. Its antigen is currently unknown. An immunoSEQ assay, version v3.0, was performed at survey level. The method was immunoSEQ multiplex PCR; TCRdb's version includes in-frame clones alone and lacks a portion of them. The sample yields about 22,000 clones, 86% seen once. This clonotype originated in a man in his sixties with HIV. The specimen comprised unsorted PBMCs, sampled 1.3 years after starting antiretroviral therapy. The rearrangement links TRBV14 to TRBJ2-1, with D unresolved. CDR3 nucleotides: TGTGCCAGCAGCCAAAAGGAGTACAATGAGCAGTTCTTC. Translating it yields CASSQKEYNEQFF.